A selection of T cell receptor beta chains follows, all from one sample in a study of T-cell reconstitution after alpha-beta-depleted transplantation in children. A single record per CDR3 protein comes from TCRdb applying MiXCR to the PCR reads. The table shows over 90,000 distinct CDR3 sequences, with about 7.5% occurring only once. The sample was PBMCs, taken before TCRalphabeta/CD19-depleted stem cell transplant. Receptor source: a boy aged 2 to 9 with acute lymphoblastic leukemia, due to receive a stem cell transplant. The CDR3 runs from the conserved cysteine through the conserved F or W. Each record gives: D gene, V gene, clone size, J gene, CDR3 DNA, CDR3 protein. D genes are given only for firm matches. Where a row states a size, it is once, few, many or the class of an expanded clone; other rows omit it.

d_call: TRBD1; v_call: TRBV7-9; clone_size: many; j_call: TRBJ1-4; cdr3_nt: TGTGCCAGCAGCGCAGGGGGTAGTGAAAAACTGTTTTTT; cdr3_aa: CASSAGGSEKLFF
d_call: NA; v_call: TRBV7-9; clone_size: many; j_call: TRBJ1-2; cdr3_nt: TGTGCCAGCAGCTTAATGAGGGGCGGCTACACCTTC; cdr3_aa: CASSLMRGGYTF
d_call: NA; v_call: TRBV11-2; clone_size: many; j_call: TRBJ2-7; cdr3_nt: TGTGCCAGCACCCCACGGGCTAGCTACGAGCAGTACTTC; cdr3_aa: CASTPRASYEQYF
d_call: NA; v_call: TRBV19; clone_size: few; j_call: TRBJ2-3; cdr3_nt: TGTGCCAGTAGTATAGCCCTCAGCTACACAGATACGCAGTATTTT; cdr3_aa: CASSIALSYTDTQYF
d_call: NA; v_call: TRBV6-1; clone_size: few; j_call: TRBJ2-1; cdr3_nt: TGTGCCAGCAGTGGGACGGGGGTGAGTGAGCAGTTCTTC; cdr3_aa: CASSGTGVSEQFF
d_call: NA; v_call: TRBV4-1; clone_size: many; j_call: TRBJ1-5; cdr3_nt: TGCGCCAGCAGCCAAGCAGTGAATAGCAATCAGCCCCAGCATTTT; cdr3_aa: CASSQAVNSNQPQHF
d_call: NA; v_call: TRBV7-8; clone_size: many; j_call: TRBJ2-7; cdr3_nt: TGTGCCAGCAGCTTGGGACTTGCCTCCTACGAGCAGTACTTC; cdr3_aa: CASSLGLASYEQYF
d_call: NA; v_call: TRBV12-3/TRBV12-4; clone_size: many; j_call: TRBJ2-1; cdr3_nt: TGTGCCAGCAGTAAATTCATAGAGGGCAATGAGCAGTTCTTC; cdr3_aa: CASSKFIEGNEQFF
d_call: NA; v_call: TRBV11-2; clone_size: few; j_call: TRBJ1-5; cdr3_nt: TGTGCCACCCCGGGTGGGGTCCGGTCTCAGCCCCAGCATTTT; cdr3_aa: CATPGGVRSQPQHF
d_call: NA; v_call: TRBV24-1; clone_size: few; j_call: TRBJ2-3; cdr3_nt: TGTGCCACCCGCGCCAGAGGGGAGGATACGCAGTATTTT; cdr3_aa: CATRARGEDTQYF
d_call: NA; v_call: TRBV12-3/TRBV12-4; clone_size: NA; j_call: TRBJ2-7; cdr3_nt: TGTGCCAGCAGTTGGATCGTTGGAAACTCCAAAAACGAGCAGTACTTC; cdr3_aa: CASSWIVGNSKNEQYF
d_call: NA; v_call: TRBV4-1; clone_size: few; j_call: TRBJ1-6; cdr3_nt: TGCGCCAGCAGCCAAACCGGGCCTCAAATCAATTCACCCCTCCACTTT; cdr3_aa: CASSQTGPQINSPLHF
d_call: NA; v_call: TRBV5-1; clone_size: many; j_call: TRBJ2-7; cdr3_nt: TGCGCCAGCAGCTCCCGAGCAGGGCTCGGCTACGAGCAGTACTTC; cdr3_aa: CASSSRAGLGYEQYF
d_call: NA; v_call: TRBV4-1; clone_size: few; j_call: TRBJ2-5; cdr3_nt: TGCGCCAGCAGCCAAGAGTCTATACAAGAGACCCAGTACTTC; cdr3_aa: CASSQESIQETQYF
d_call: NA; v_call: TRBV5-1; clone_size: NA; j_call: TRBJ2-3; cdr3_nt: TGCGCCAGCAGCTTGTGGGGGATAGCAGATACGCAGTATTTT; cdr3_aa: CASSLWGIADTQYF
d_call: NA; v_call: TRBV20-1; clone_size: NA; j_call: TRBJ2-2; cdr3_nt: TGCAGTGCTAGCTTTAGGACAGGGGAGCTGTTTTTT; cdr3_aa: CSASFRTGELFF
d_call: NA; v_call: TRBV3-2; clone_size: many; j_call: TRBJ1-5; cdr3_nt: TGTGCCAGCAGCCAATACGGGGACAGCGATCAGCCCCAGCATTTT; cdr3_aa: CASSQYGDSDQPQHF
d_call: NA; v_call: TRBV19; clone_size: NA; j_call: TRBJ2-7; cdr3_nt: TGTGCCAGTAGTAGAAGGGCCGACAGCTCCTACGAGCAGTACTTC; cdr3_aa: CASSRRADSSYEQYF
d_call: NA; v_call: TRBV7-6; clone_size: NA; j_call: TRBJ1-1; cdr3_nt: TGTGCCAGCACCCCTCTGGTGGACACTGAAGCTTTCTTT; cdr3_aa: CASTPLVDTEAFF
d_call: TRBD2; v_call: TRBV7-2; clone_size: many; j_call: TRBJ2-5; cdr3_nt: TGTGCCAGCAGCCCCCGAGCGGGGCGGCAAGAGACCCAGTACTTC; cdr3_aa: CASSPRAGRQETQYF
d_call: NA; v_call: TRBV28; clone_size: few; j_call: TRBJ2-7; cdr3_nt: TGTGCCAGCAGTTTAATAGTAGGTATCTCCGGCGGGGAGCAGTACTTC; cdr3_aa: CASSLIVGISGGEQYF
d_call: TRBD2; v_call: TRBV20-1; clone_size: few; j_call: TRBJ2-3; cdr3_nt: TGCAGTGCTAGGCCGCCGGGCAGCGGGGAAGTTACGCAGTATTTT; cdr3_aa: CSARPPGSGEVTQYF
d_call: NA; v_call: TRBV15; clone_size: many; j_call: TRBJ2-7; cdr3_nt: TGTGCCACCAGCAGAGACGCCGAAGCCTACGAGCAGTACTTC; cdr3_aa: CATSRDAEAYEQYF
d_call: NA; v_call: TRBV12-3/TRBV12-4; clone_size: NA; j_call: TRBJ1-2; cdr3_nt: TGTGCCATCCTAGGGACCTCGGGTGGCTACACCTTC; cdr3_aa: CAILGTSGGYTF
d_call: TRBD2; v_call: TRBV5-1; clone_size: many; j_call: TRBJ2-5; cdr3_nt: TGCGCCAGCAGCAATCCCTGGACTAGCGGGGGGGAAGAGACCCAGTACTTC; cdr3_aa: CASSNPWTSGGEETQYF
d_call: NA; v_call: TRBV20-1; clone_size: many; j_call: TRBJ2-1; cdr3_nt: TGCAGTGCAGGCGCGTGGCAGTTCTTC; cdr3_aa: CSAGAWQFF
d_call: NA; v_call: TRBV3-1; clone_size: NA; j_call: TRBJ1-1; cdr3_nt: TGTGCCAGCAGCCACCGGGACACCCAGAACACTGAAGCTTTCTTT; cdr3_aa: CASSHRDTQNTEAFF
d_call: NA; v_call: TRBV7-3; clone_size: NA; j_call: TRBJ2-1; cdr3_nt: TGTGCCAGCAGCCGAGGCGAGGCCGGGGAGCAGTTCTTC; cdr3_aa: CASSRGEAGEQFF
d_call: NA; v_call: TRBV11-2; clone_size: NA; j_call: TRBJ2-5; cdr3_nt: TGTGCCAGCAGTCACCCAGAGACCCAGTACTTC; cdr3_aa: CASSHPETQYF
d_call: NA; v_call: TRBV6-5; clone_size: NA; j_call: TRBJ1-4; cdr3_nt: TGTGCCAGCAGTTACGAGCAGGGTAATGAAAAACTGTTTTTT; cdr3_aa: CASSYEQGNEKLFF
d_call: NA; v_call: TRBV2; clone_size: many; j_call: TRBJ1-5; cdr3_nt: TGTGCCAGCAGCGAGAGTAATCAGCCCCAGCATTTT; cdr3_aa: CASSESNQPQHF
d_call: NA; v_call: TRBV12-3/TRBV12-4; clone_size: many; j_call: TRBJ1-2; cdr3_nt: TGTGCCAGCAGGGAGTCGGGCTATGGCTACACCTTC; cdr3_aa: CASRESGYGYTF
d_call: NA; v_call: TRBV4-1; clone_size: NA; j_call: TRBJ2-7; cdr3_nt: TGCGCCAGCAGCCAAGATTTTGGGGGGAACGAGCAGTACTTC; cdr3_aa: CASSQDFGGNEQYF